The T cell receptor beta chain under discussion was sequenced for a study of graft-versus-host responses after intestinal transplantation. Study in general: Transplant types were multivisceral, liver-intestinal, or isolated intestinal.

Germline V gene sequence: CDR1 MNHEY, CDR2 SVGAGI. The CDR3 contains 14 residues. V trimming: 5 bases; J trimming: 4 bases; junction bases outside the gene matches: 4. Sequencing used immunoSEQ multiplex PCR; TCRdb keeps in-frame clones, though not all of them. This repertoire shows around 9,400 clones, around 96% found once; its top ten account for roughly 17%. The TCR comes from a human patient who received an intestinal transplant, so some T cells may come from the graft donor. The sequences come from bone marrow, collected approximately 520 days after intestinal transplantation. This chain uses TRBV6-5 with TRBJ2-1; 8 bases align to TRBD2. CDR3 DNA sequence: TGTGCCAGCAGTCTACTAGCGGCGTACAATGAGCAGTTCTTC. This codes for CASSLLAAYNEQFF.